This entry lists 12 T cell receptor beta chains sequenced from one sample in a study of blood T cell repertoires in COVID-19. The protocol was immunoSEQ multiplex PCR, while the TCRdb copy is restricted to in-frame clones and leaves out a portion. This table has about 330,000 clones, over 75% appearing once. The sample was PBMCs or T cells enriched from blood (not recorded which). The receptors here all came from a woman aged 25 to 39 who had recovered from COVID-19.

This sequence joins TRBV20-1 and TRBJ2-1, with D possibly being TRBD2 (6 bases). This CDR3 is built from 11 residues. Per the germline V gene, CDR1 is DFQATT and CDR2 is SNEGSKA (reference sequence). Trimming took off 7 bases at V and 10 bases at J, with 14 bases between the two ends. CDR3 in amino acids: CSVTPGLEQFF. The CDR3, as DNA: TGCAGTGTTACACCGGGACTGGAGCAGTTCTTC.

This chain links TRBV5-1 with TRBJ1-2, with a possible D match to TRBD1 (5 bases). There are 14 residues in the CDR3. V was pared by 0 bases and J by 8 bases, with 14 bases between. CDR1 and CDR2 (germline): SGHRS, YFSETQ. CDR3 protein: CASSLVRQPGGYTF. In DNA, the CDR3 is TGCGCCAGCAGCTTGGTCCGACAGCCTGGAGGCTACACCTTC. Combining the CDR3 with reference TRBV5-1 and TRBJ1-2 gives the whole variable domain KAGVTQTPRYLIKTRGQQVTLSCSPISGHRSVSWYQQTPGQGLQFLFEYFSETQRNKGNFPGRFSGRQFSNSRSEMNVSTLELGDSALYLCASSLVRQPGGYTFGSGTRLTVV.

This clone has a handful of counts. This chain joins TRBV28 and TRBJ1-2; 9 bases are a match to TRBD1. Germline V gene sequence: CDR1 MDHEN, CDR2 SYDVKM. Trimming took 8 bases from V and 4 from J; bases not matched to a gene: 14. CDR3 size: 16 residues. CDR3 sequence (DNA): TGTGCCAGCTCAAGTACAGGGGGCGGGGTTTTCTATGGCTACACCTTC. This gives the protein CASSSTGGGVFYGYTF.

The chain employs TRBV28 and TRBJ2-3, with D maybe TRBD2 (6 bases). The CDR3 runs to 14 residues. Trimming cost V 6 bases and J 2 bases, with 12 bases left between them. Germline values: CDR1 MDHEN, CDR2 SYDVKM. The CDR3 sequence is CASRAGPLTDTQYF. The CDR3 bases are TGTGCCAGCAGGGCGGGACCTCTCACAGATACGCAGTATTTT. The full variable domain, completed using reference TRBV28 and TRBJ2-3, is DVKVTQSSRYLVKRTGEKVFLECVQDMDHENMFWYRQDPGLGLRLIYFSYDVKMKEKGDIPEGYSVSREKKERFSLILESASTNQTSMYLCASRAGPLTDTQYFGPGTRLTVL.

This clone is a singleton in its sample. V usage is TRBV7-6 and J usage is TRBJ1-1; no definite D call. The CDR3 covers 15 residues. Trimming stripped 2 bases from V and 1 base from J, with 11 bases between. CDR1 SGHVS and CDR2 FNYEAQ come from the germline V gene. The CDR3 DNA reads as TGTGCCAGCAGCTTATTCGAATTAGCGAACACTGAAGCTTTCTTT. Translated: CASSLFELANTEAFF.

This clone was counted once. This chain joins TRBV29-1 and TRBJ1-2; 7 bases fit TRBD1. The germline gives CDR1 SQVTM, CDR2 ANQGSEA. V shed 7 bases, J shed 6 bases, and the junction held 5 bases outside the gene matches. The CDR3 loop spans 11 amino acids. The CDR3 region has the DNA TGCAGCGCAGGGGGAAGTAATGGCTACACCTTC. It translates to CSAGGSNGYTF.

The chain employs TRBV4-2 and TRBJ1-1; no clear D gene. The germline V gene has CDR1 LGHNA and CDR2 YNFKEQ. Trimming cost V 3 bases and J 4 bases, with 30 bases left between them. The CDR3 extends over 20 amino acids. The DNA of the CDR3 is TGTGCCAGCAGCCAGCTCCCACCGGCGGGAAATGGGTGGATAGGCACTGAAGCTTTCTTT. It codes for CASSQLPPAGNGWIGTEAFF.

V is TRBV4-3 and J is TRBJ2-2; D perhaps matches TRBD1 (6 bases). Germline CDR1 LGHNA, CDR2 YSLEER. CDR3 length: 16 amino acids. Trimming removed 8 bases at V and 10 bases at J, with 26 bases between. CDR3 sequence (DNA): TGCGCCAGCTCCCTCGCGACTGGGGGCGTTTCCGAGGAGCTGTTTTTT. It codes for CASSLATGGVSEELFF.

The rearrangement uses TRBV19 and TRBJ2-5; TRBD2 might be the D (5 bases). The CDR3 has 12 residues. Deletions cut 8 bases from V and 9 bases from J, with 16 bases between. Looked up from germline, CDR1 is LNHDA and CDR2 is SQIVND (reference sequence). The CDR3 bases are TGTGCCAGTGGCTTCGCCTTCGGGGCCCAGTACTTC. It yields the protein CASGFAFGAQYF.

The chain joins TRBV18 to TRBJ2-1; D not certain. Trimming left V 3 bases short and J 7 bases short, with 4 bases between. This CDR3 is 11 amino acids long. CDR1 and CDR2 from the germline V gene are KGHSH and LQKENI. The DNA of the CDR3 is TGTGCCAGCTCACCGAGGAATGAGCAGTTCTTC. It specifies CASSPRNEQFF.

Only one count was recorded for this clone. The chain combines TRBV5-1 with TRBJ1-1, with 8 bases that match TRBD1. V shed 4 bases, J shed 1 base, and the junction held 9 bases outside the gene matches. CDR3 length: 16 amino acids. Germline loops: CDR1 SGHRS, CDR2 YFSETQ. CDR3 protein: CASSPWGTGKNTEAFF. CDR3 in DNA: TGCGCCAGCAGCCCGTGGGGGACAGGCAAGAACACTGAAGCTTTCTTT.

The chain couples TRBV28 to TRBJ1-1; D possibly corresponds to TRBD1 (6 bases). Germline V gives CDR1 MDHEN, CDR2 SYDVKM. There are 14 residues in the CDR3. Trimming took off 3 bases at V and 5 bases at J, with 13 bases between the two ends. Written as DNA, the CDR3 is TGTGCCAGCAGTTTGACCTCACAGGGAACTGAAGCTTTCTTT. Protein product: CASSLTSQGTEAFF.